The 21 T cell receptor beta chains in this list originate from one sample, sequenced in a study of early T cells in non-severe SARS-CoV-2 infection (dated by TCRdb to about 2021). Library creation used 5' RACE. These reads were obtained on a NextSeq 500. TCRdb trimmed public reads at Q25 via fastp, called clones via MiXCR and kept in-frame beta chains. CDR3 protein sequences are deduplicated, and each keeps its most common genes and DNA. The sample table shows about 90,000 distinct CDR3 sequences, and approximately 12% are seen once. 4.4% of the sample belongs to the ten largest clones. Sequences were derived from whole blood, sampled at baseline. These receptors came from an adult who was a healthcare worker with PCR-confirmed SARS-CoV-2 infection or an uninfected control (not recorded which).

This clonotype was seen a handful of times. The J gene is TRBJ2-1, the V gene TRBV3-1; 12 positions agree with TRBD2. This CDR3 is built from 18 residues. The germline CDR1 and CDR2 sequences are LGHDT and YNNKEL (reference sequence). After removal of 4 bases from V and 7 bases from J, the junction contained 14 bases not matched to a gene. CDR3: CASSPLPRLAGAKNEQFF. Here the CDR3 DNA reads TGTGCCAGCAGCCCTCTTCCTAGACTAGCGGGGGCCAAGAATGAGCAGTTCTTC.

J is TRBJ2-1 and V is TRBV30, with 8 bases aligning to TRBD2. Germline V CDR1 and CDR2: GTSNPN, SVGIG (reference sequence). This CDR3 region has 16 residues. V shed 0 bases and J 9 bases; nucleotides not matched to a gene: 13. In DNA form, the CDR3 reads TGTGCCTGGAGTGTGTCGCGCAAGCGGGAGCCGGGTGAGCAGTTCTTC. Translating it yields CAWSVSRKREPGEQFF.

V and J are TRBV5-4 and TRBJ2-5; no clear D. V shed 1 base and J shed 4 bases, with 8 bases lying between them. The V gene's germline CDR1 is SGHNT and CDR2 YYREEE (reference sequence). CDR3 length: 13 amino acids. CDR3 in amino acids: CASSLPSGETQYF. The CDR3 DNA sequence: TGTGCCAGCAGCTTGCCATCCGGAGAGACCCAGTACTTC.

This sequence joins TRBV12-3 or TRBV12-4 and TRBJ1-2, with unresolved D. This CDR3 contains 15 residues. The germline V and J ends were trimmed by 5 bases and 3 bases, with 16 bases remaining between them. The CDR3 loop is CASSTSPAGHYGYTF. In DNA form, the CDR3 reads TGTGCCAGCAGTACCTCGCCGGCCGGGCACTATGGCTACACCTTC.

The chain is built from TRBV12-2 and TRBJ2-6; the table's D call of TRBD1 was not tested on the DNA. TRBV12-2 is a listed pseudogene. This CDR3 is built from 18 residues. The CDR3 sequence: CASRFVDRKISGANVLTF. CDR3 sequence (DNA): TGTGCAAGTCGCTTCGTGGACAGGAAGATCTCTGGGGCCAACGTCCTGACTTTC.

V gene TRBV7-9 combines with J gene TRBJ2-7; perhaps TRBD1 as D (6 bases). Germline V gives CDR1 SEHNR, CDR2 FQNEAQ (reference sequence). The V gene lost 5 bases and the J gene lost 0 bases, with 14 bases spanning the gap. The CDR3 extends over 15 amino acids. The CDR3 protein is CASSPHRRGSYEQYF. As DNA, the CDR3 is TGTGCCAGCAGCCCGCATCGCAGGGGCTCCTACGAGCAGTACTTC.

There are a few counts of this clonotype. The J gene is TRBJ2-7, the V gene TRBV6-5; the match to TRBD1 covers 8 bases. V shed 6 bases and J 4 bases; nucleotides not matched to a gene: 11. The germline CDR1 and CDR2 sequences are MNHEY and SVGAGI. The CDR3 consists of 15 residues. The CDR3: CASRSPGTGAYEQYF. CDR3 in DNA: TGTGCCAGCAGGAGCCCCGGGACAGGAGCTTACGAGCAGTACTTC.

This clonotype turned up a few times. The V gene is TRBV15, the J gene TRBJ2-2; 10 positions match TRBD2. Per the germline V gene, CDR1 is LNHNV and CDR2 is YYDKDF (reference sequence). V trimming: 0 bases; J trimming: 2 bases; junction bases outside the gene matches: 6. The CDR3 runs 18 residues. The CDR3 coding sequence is TGTGCCACCAGCAGAGATGGGCTAGCGGGGGTTAACACCGGGGAGCTGTTTTTT. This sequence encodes CATSRDGLAGVNTGELFF.

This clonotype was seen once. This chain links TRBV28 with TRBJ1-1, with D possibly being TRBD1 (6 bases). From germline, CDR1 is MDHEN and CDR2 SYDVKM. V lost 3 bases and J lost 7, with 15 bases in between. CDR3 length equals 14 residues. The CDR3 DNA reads TGTGCCAGCAGTTTGCGTTTAGGGGGGAATGAAGCTTTCTTT. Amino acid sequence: CASSLRLGGNEAFF.

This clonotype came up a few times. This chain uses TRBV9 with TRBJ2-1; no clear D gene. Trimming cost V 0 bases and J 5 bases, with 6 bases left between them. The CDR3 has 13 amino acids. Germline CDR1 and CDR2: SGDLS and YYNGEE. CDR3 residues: CASSVVGNNEQFF. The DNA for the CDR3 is TGTGCCAGCAGCGTAGTTGGGAACAATGAGCAGTTCTTC.

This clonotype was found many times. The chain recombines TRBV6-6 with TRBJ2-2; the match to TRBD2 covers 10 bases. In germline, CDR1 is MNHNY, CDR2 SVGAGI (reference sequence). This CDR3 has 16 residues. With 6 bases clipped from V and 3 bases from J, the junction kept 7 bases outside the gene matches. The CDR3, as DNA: TGTGCCAGCAGGTACCCGGGGACTAGCGACACCGGGGAGCTGTTTTTT. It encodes CASRYPGTSDTGELFF.

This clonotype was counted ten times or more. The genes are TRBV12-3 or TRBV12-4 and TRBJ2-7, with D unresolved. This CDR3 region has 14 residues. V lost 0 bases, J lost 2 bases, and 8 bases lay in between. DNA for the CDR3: TGTGCCAGCAGTTTAGCGGGCAGCACCTACGAGCAGTACTTC. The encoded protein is CASSLAGSTYEQYF.

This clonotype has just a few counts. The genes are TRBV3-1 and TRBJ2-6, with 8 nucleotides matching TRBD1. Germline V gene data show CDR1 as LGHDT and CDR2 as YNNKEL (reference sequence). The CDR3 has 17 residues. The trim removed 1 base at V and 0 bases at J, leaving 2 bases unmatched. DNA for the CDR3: TGTGCCAGCAGCCAAGGACAGGGGACCTCTGGGGCCAACGTCCTGACTTTC. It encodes CASSQGQGTSGANVLTF.

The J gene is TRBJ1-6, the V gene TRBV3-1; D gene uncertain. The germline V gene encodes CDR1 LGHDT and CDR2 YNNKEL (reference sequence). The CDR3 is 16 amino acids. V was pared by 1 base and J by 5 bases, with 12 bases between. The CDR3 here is CASSQGSQPDNSPLHF. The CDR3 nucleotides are TGTGCCAGCAGCCAAGGATCACAGCCAGATAATTCACCCCTCCACTTT. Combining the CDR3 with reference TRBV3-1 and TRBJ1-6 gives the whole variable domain DTAVSQTPKYLVTQMGNDKSIKCEQNLGHDTMYWYKQDSKKFLKIMFSYNNKELIINETVPNRFSPKSPDKAHLNLHINSLELGDSAVYFCASSQGSQPDNSPLHFGNGTRLTVT.

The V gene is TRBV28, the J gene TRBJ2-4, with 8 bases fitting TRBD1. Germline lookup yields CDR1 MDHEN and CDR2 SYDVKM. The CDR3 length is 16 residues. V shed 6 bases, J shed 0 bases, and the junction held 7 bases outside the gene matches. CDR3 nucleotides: TGTGCCAGCAGATGGGACAGGTCACTAGCCAAAAACATTCAGTACTTC. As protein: CASRWDRSLAKNIQYF.

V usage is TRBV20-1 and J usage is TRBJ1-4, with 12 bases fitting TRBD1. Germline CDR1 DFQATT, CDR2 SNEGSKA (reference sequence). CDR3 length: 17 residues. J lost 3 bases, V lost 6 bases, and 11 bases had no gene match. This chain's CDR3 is CSATSGTGGLANEKLFF. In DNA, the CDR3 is TGCAGTGCGACCTCCGGGACAGGGGGCCTCGCTAATGAAAAACTGTTTTTT.

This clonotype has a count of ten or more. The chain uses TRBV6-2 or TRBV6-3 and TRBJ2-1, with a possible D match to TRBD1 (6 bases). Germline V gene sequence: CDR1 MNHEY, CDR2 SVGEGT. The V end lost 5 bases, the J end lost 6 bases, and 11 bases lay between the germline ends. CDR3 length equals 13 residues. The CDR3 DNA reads TGTGCCAGCAGTCCCAGGACAGTCAATGAGCAGTTCTTC. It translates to CASSPRTVNEQFF.

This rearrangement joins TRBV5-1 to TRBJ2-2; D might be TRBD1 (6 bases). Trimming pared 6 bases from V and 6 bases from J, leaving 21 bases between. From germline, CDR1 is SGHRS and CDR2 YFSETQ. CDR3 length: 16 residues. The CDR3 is CASTFSPQGVAGELFF. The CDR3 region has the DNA TGCGCCAGCACCTTTTCCCCACAGGGAGTCGCCGGGGAGCTGTTTTTT.

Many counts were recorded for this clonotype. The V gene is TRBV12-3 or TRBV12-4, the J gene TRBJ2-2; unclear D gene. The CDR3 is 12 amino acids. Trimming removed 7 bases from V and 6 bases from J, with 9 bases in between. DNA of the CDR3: TGTGCCAGCAAGGCCGGGTCCGGGGAGCTGTTTTTT. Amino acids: CASKAGSGELFF.

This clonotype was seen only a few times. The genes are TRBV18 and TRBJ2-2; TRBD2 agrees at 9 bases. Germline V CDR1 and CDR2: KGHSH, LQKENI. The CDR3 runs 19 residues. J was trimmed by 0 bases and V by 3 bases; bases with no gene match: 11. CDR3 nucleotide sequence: TGTGCCAGCTCACCGTTGTTGCTAGCGGGACTTTCGAACACCGGGGAGCTGTTTTTT. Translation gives CASSPLLLAGLSNTGELFF. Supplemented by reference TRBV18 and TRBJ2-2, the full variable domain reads NAGVMQNPRHLVRRRGQEARLRCSPMKGHSHVYWYRQLPEEGLKFMVYLQKENIIDESGMPKERFSAEFPKEGPSILRIQQVVRGDSAAYFCASSPLLLAGLSNTGELFFGEGSRLTVL.

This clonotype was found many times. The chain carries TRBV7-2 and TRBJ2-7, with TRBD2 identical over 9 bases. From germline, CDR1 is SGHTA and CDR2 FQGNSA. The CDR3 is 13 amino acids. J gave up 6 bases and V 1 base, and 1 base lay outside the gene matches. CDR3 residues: CASSLELAGEQYF. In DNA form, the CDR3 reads TGTGCCAGCAGCTTAGAACTAGCGGGCGAGCAGTACTTC.